This TCR beta chain derives from a study of siplizumab effects on memory and regulatory T cells. Study outcomes and limitations: Naive T cells apparently outstripped memory cells in diversity and seemed major alloresponse contributors.

CDR1 and CDR2 from the germline V gene are ENHRY and SYGVKD. Trimming cost V 5 bases and J 0 bases, with 17 bases left between them. CDR3 size: 17 residues. Each sample yielded around 9.4 x 10^4 assayed TCR templates. Method: immunoSEQ multiplex PCR; TCRdb's copy keeps in-frame clones and lacks some. The table records about 70,000 clones, 88% of them present only once. About this clone itself: Its antigen is undetermined.

The receptor was isolated from a human donor in good health. What was sequenced was Tregs sorted from blood. The chain employs TRBV10-3 and TRBJ1-3; D unresolved. CDR3 sequence reads: CAISRDLLAVSGNTIYF. The CDR3 nucleotides read TGTGCCATCAGTAGGGATCTACTAGCGGTCTCTGGAAACACCATATATTTT.